One sample yielded the 23 T cell receptor beta chains listed below, sequenced in a study of blood T cell repertoires in COVID-19. The assay was immunoSEQ multiplex PCR, and TCRdb's table has in-frame clones only and misses some. The sample carries some 86,000 clones, roughly 84% recorded once. The source material was peripheral blood. These receptors originate from a woman between 65 and 79 years old with acute or convalescent COVID-19.

This chain links TRBV24-1 with TRBJ2-1, with TRBD2 matching 12 bases. Germline CDR1 is KGHDR and CDR2 is SFDVKD. The CDR3 totals 19 residues. V shed 5 bases and J 6 bases; nucleotides not matched to a gene: 16. CDR3 nucleotides: TGTGCCACCAGTGGTTTCGGGACACCGGGACTAGCGGGCTCCAATGAGCAGTTCTTC. This sequence encodes CATSGFGTPGLAGSNEQFF.

J is TRBJ2-6 and V is TRBV7-2; 7 bases line up with TRBD1. The CDR3 has 17 amino acids. CDR1 and CDR2 from the germline V gene are SGHTA and FQGNSA. V lost 4 bases and J lost 1; bases outside the gene matches: 7. CDR3 nucleotides: TGTGCCAGCAGCTCCACCTCGACAGGGTCTGGGGCCAACGTCCTGACTTTC. Its translation: CASSSTSTGSGANVLTF.

The rearrangement links TRBV7-9 to TRBJ2-2, with 7 positions matching TRBD2. The CDR3 has 16 amino acids. Germline trimming cut 2 bases from V and 2 bases from J; bases unmatched to any gene: 5. CDR1 is SEHNR, CDR2 FQNEAQ, per germline (reference sequence). This chain's CDR3 is CASSLYLAVNTGELFF. In nucleotides, the CDR3 is TGTGCCAGCAGCTTATATCTAGCGGTAAACACCGGGGAGCTGTTTTTT.

This clone was counted once. This sequence joins TRBV7-9 and TRBJ2-7; D may be TRBD2 (6 bases). The CDR3 is made up of 14 amino acids. CDR1 is SEHNR, CDR2 FQNEAQ, per germline (reference sequence). V was cut by 6 bases and J by 3 bases, with 15 bases left in between. CDR3 in amino acids: CASRRDSDLYEQYV. The CDR3 DNA sequence: TGTGCCAGCAGGCGGGACTCGGACCTCTACGAGCAGTACGTC.

This clone was seen only once. J is TRBJ1-3 and V is TRBV9, with no clear D. The germline CDR1 and CDR2 sequences are SGDLS and YYNGEE. Trimming pared 0 bases from V and 0 bases from J, leaving 19 bases between. The CDR3 extends over 19 amino acids. CDR3 DNA sequence: TGTGCCAGCAGCGTAGGGGGAGGGTCCAATATGGCCTCTGGAAACACCATATATTTT. Its translation: CASSVGGGSNMASGNTIYF. Variable domain in full (rest from reference TRBV9 and TRBJ1-3): DSGVTQTPKHLITATGQRVTLRCSPRSGDLSVYWYQQSLDQGLQFLIQYYNGEERAKGNILERFSAQQFPDLHSELNLSSLELGDSALYFCASSVGGGSNMASGNTIYFGEGSWLTVV.

The chain combines TRBV24-1 with TRBJ2-1; TRBD1 might be the D (5 bases). This CDR3 spans 12 amino acids. Germline CDR1 is KGHDR and CDR2 is SFDVKD. V was trimmed by 5 bases and J by 4 bases, leaving 5 bases between them. The CDR3 DNA reads as TGTGCCACCAGTGGACAGTACAATGAGCAGTTCTTC. Amino acid sequence: CATSGQYNEQFF.

The chain joins TRBV28 to TRBJ2-5; 11 nucleotides align to TRBD1. V shed 10 bases and J 5 bases; nucleotides not matched to a gene: 9. Germline CDR1 and CDR2: MDHEN and SYDVKM. The CDR3 has 14 residues. CDR3 loop: CATEWTGGRETQYF. CDR3 nucleotide sequence: TGTGCCACCGAGTGGACAGGGGGCAGGGAGACCCAGTACTTC.

The gene calls are TRBV7-8 and TRBJ2-1; 8 bases align to TRBD2. The V gene's germline CDR1 is SGHVS and CDR2 FQNEAQ. Trimming at V came to 5 bases and at J to 2 bases, leaving 14 bases not matched to a gene. This CDR3 spans 18 amino acids. CDR3 region: CASSPRLATTWPYNEQFF. The CDR3 nucleotides are TGTGCCAGCAGCCCCCGACTAGCGACTACCTGGCCCTACAATGAGCAGTTCTTC.

This clone came up a few times. The chain joins TRBV25-1 to TRBJ2-3, with a possible D match to TRBD2 (6 bases). This CDR3 is built from 15 residues. Germline CDR1 reads MGHDK; CDR2 reads SYGVNS. V shed 9 bases and J shed 2 bases, with 18 bases lying between them. CDR3 protein: CASSFVRGTTDTQYF. DNA for the CDR3: TGTGCCAGTTCCTTTGTTCGCGGGACCACAGATACGCAGTATTTT.

This clone has only a few counts. The rearrangement joins TRBV14 to TRBJ2-1; 12 positions agree with TRBD2. The CDR3 runs 15 residues. V lost 4 bases to trimming and J lost 10 bases; unmatched junction nucleotides: 8. Germline assignment: CDR1 SGHDN and CDR2 FVKESK. The CDR3 sequence: CASSRPSGRAGEQFF. The CDR3 coding sequence is TGTGCCAGCAGCCGTCCTAGCGGGAGGGCTGGCGAGCAGTTCTTC.

V usage is TRBV28 and J usage is TRBJ1-2; TRBD1 agrees at 11 bases. Germline V gene lookup returns CDR1 MDHEN and CDR2 SYDVKM. Trimming at V came to 2 bases and at J to 3 bases, leaving 2 bases not matched to a gene. The CDR3 length is 15 residues. CDR3 in DNA: TGTGCCAGCAGTTTAGGGACAGGGGGAGACTATGGCTACACCTTC. This translates into CASSLGTGGDYGYTF.

The chain links TRBV30 to TRBJ1-2; 10 positions match TRBD1. From germline, CDR1 is GTSNPN and CDR2 SVGIG (reference sequence). The CDR3 is 13 amino acids. With 8 bases clipped from V and 6 bases from J, the junction kept 9 bases outside the gene matches. The CDR3 DNA reads as TGTGCCCACGAGGGACAGGGGATCAATGGCTACACCTTC. Translation gives CAHEGQGINGYTF. Together with reference TRBV30 and TRBJ1-2, the CDR3 gives the full variable domain: SQTIHQWPATLVQPVGSPLSLECTVEGTSNPNLYWYRQAAGRGLQLLFYSVGIGQISSEVPQNLSASRPQDRQFILSSKKLLLSDSGFYLCAHEGQGINGYTFGSGTRLTVV.

The chain employs TRBV6-1 and TRBJ1-2, with unresolved D. The germline V and J ends were trimmed by 1 base and 1 base, with 7 bases remaining between them. CDR3 size: 14 residues. Germline V gene lookup returns CDR1 MNHNS and CDR2 SASEGT. CDR3 sequence: CASSEVPVNYGYTF. The CDR3 DNA follows: TGTGCCAGCAGTGAAGTTCCAGTTAACTATGGCTACACCTTC.

The chain recombines TRBV7-2 with TRBJ2-5; a possible D gene is TRBD1 (6 bases). Germline V gene data show CDR1 as SGHTA and CDR2 as FQGNSA. Trimming took 4 bases from V and 5 from J, leaving 14 bases between them. CDR3 length: 14 amino acids. Here the CDR3 DNA reads TGTGCCAGCAGCTACCGGGCAGGGGCTGAGACCCAGTACTTC. Encoded protein: CASSYRAGAETQYF. Drawing the rest from reference TRBV7-2 and TRBJ2-5, the complete variable domain is GAGVSQSPSNKVTEKGKDVELRCDPISGHTALYWYRQSLGQGLEFLIYFQGNSAPDKSGLPSDRFSAERTGGSVSTLTIQRTQQEDSAVYLCASSYRAGAETQYFGPGTRLLVL.

The J gene is TRBJ2-1, the V gene TRBV28, with 8 nucleotides matching TRBD1. In germline, CDR1 is MDHEN, CDR2 SYDVKM. The CDR3 loop spans 15 amino acids. V was clipped by 6 bases and J by 5 bases; unmatched bases: 9. This CDR3 is CASRSGTGPHNEQFF. The CDR3 coding sequence is TGTGCCAGCAGGTCCGGGACAGGACCTCACAATGAGCAGTTCTTC. The complete variable domain, with remaining parts taken from reference TRBV28 and TRBJ2-1, reads DVKVTQSSRYLVKRTGEKVFLECVQDMDHENMFWYRQDPGLGLRLIYFSYDVKMKEKGDIPEGYSVSREKKERFSLILESASTNQTSMYLCASRSGTGPHNEQFFGPGTRLTVL.

The chain recombines TRBV11-2 with TRBJ2-1; TRBD2 agrees at 10 bases. V shed 6 bases, J shed 2 bases, and the junction held 4 bases outside the gene matches. The CDR3 loop spans 15 amino acids. Germline V CDR1 and CDR2: SGHAT, FQNNGV. This CDR3 reads CASSLSGGAYNEQFF. The CDR3 DNA is TGTGCCAGCAGTTTAAGCGGGGGGGCCTACAATGAGCAGTTCTTC. The full variable domain, in which reference TRBV11-2 and TRBJ2-1 provide the parts outside the CDR3, is EAGVAQSPRYKIIEKRQSVAFWCNPISGHATLYWYQQILGQGPKLLIQFQNNGVVDDSQLPKDRFSAERLKGVDSTLKIQPAKLEDSAVYLCASSLSGGAYNEQFFGPGTRLTVL.

This clone was detected only a few times. The rearrangement links TRBV2 to TRBJ2-3; 9 bases align to TRBD2. Germline CDR1 is SNHLY and CDR2 is FYNNEI. The J segment lost 3 bases and the V segment lost 10 bases, leaving 11 bases of the junction unmatched. CDR3 length equals 15 residues. The CDR3 is CATPDRGGATDTQYF. CDR3 sequence (DNA): TGTGCCACCCCGGACCGCGGGGGGGCAACAGATACGCAGTATTTT.

The V call is TRBV7-9, the J call TRBJ2-3, with 9 bases matching TRBD2. This CDR3 has 15 residues. Trimming at V came to 1 base and at J to 5 bases, leaving 4 bases not matched to a gene. The germline V gene has CDR1 SEHNR and CDR2 FQNEAQ (reference sequence). CDR3 protein: CASSLDGSGRDTQYF. The CDR3 DNA is TGTGCCAGCAGCTTAGACGGTAGCGGGAGAGATACGCAGTATTTT.

About this clone: Other nucleotide sequences from this sample produce the same CDR3. This sequence joins TRBV3-1 (or the pseudogene TRBV3-2) and TRBJ1-2; D perhaps matches TRBD1 (6 bases). Trimming shortened V by 1 base and J by 2 bases, and 11 bases separated the two germline ends. The CDR3 totals 15 residues. The germline gives CDR1 LGHDT, CDR2 YNNKEL (reference sequence). CDR3 coding DNA: TGTGCCAGCAGCCAAGTCGGACAGCTGAACTATGGCTACACCTTC. Encoded protein: CASSQVGQLNYGYTF.

The chain's CDR3 is CASSLAGTGVFKENTEAFF. As DNA, the CDR3 is TGTGCCAGCAGCTTAGCCGGGACAGGAGTTTTCAAAGAAAACACTGAAGCTTTCTTT. The J gene is TRBJ1-1, the V gene TRBV7-9; 8 nucleotides agree with TRBD1. Germline V gene data show CDR1 as SEHNR and CDR2 as FQNEAQ (reference sequence). The J segment lost 2 bases and the V segment lost 0 bases, leaving 14 bases of the junction unmatched. This CDR3 is built from 19 residues.

This chain connects TRBV27 to TRBJ2-1; 11 positions agree with TRBD2. CDR3 length: 17 amino acids. Germline CDR1 MNHEY, CDR2 SMNVEV (reference sequence). V gave up 5 bases and J gave up 5 bases; unmatched junction bases: 11. The CDR3, as DNA: TGTGCCAGCAGTCCCCTGGGAACTAGCGGGAGAGACAATGAGCAGTTCTTC. It codes for CASSPLGTSGRDNEQFF.

This clone was seen ten or more times. J is TRBJ1-2 and V is TRBV6-5, with 7 bases matching TRBD1. Per the germline V gene, CDR1 is MNHEY and CDR2 is SVGAGI. The CDR3 covers 15 residues. V shed 5 bases and J 6 bases; nucleotides not matched to a gene: 12. The CDR3: CASSLGQVSGHGYTF. The CDR3 DNA is TGTGCCAGCAGTCTCGGACAGGTCTCAGGGCATGGCTACACCTTC.

J is TRBJ2-3 and V is TRBV10-3; weak D call: TRBD2 (5 bases). CDR1 and CDR2 from the germline V gene are ENHRY and SYGVKD. V lost 7 bases and J 4 bases, leaving 18 bases between the germline ends. The CDR3 runs 15 residues. CDR3 residues: CAITPGLPWADTQYF. The CDR3 region has the DNA TGTGCCATCACCCCTGGACTCCCCTGGGCAGATACGCAGTATTTT.